The 15 T cell receptor beta chains listed next were all sequenced from one sample in a study of radiotherapy plus CTLA-4 blockade in lung cancer. Repertoires were generated with immunoSEQ multiplex PCR, while TCRdb's copy carries only in-frame clones and drops some. The data contain 55,000 to 65,000 clones, around four fifths of them singletons. The material was peripheral blood, obtained from a patient treated with radiotherapy plus ipilimumab. Receptors originate from a human donor with non-small cell lung cancer who had a partial response to radiotherapy plus ipilimumab.

The V gene is TRBV5-1, the J gene TRBJ2-2; possible D gene TRBD1, 5 bases. CDR1 is SGHRS, CDR2 YFSETQ, per germline. CDR3 size: 14 residues. With 5 bases removed from V and 3 bases from J, the gap between germline ends came to 11 bases. As DNA, the CDR3 is TGCGCCAGCAGTCTCATAGGGGACACCGGGGAGCTGTTTTTT. It encodes CASSLIGDTGELFF. The full variable domain, rest sourced from reference TRBV5-1 and TRBJ2-2, is KAGVTQTPRYLIKTRGQQVTLSCSPISGHRSVSWYQQTPGQGLQFLFEYFSETQRNKGNFPGRFSGRQFSNSRSEMNVSTLELGDSALYLCASSLIGDTGELFFGEGSRLTVL.

The chain couples TRBV19 to TRBJ1-5; 7 bases align to TRBD1. The ends lost 3 bases at V and 0 bases at J; junction bases unmatched: 14. Germline CDR1 and CDR2: LNHDA and SQIVND (reference sequence). The CDR3 consists of 19 residues. CDR3 sequence reads: CASSIPTGKGTYSNQPQHF. The CDR3 DNA sequence: TGTGCCAGTAGTATCCCGACAGGGAAGGGCACTTATAGCAATCAGCCCCAGCATTTT. The full variable domain, its missing parts supplied by reference TRBV19 and TRBJ1-5, is DGGITQSPKYLFRKEGQNVTLSCEQNLNHDAMYWYRQDPGQGLRLIYYSQIVNDFQKGDIAEGYSVSREKKESFPLTVTSAQKNPTAFYLCASSIPTGKGTYSNQPQHFGDGTRLSIL.

The chain joins TRBV6-1 to TRBJ1-1; D ambiguous. Looked up from germline, CDR1 is MNHNS and CDR2 is SASEGT. The V end was cut by 4 bases, the J end by 0 bases, with 6 bases between. CDR3 length: 13 amino acids. CDR3 DNA sequence: TGTGCCAGCAGTGCCTCGGTGAACACTGAAGCTTTCTTT. Residues: CASSASVNTEAFF.

CDR3 sequence: CASSDTGGNTEAFF. In DNA form, the CDR3 reads TGTGCCAGCAGTGATACGGGGGGGAACACTGAAGCTTTCTTT. This chain joins TRBV2 and TRBJ1-1; TRBD1 might be the D (5 bases). This CDR3 is built from 14 residues. V was trimmed by 3 bases and J by 1 base, leaving 9 bases between them. Germline loops: CDR1 SNHLY, CDR2 FYNNEI. Supplemented by reference TRBV2 and TRBJ1-1, the full variable domain reads EPEVTQTPSHQVTQMGQEVILRCVPISNHLYFYWYRQILGQKVEFLVSFYNNEISEKSEIFDDQFSVERPDGSNFTLKIRSTKLEDSAMYFCASSDTGGNTEAFFGQGTRLTVV.

The chain couples TRBV7-3 to TRBJ2-3; 8 nucleotides agree with TRBD2. This CDR3 spans 16 amino acids. Trimming took 4 bases from V and 6 from J; bases not matched to a gene: 12. Germline CDR1 reads SGHTA; CDR2 reads FQGTGA. The CDR3 nucleotides are TGTGCCAGCAGCTCAGACCTCCGGGGGGGCCTGGATACGCAGTATTTT. Encoded protein: CASSSDLRGGLDTQYF.

This clone came up once. V and J are TRBV10-3 and TRBJ1-5; D not resolved. Germline loops: CDR1 ENHRY, CDR2 SYGVKD. Trimming left V 1 base short and J 1 base short, with 8 bases between. The CDR3 runs 15 residues. CDR3 in amino acids: CAISEFQNSNQPQHF. The CDR3 DNA is TGTGCCATCAGTGAGTTCCAGAACAGCAATCAGCCCCAGCATTTT.

This rearrangement joins TRBV28 to TRBJ2-7, with D maybe TRBD2 (6 bases). The germline V and J ends were trimmed by 6 bases and 1 base, with 16 bases remaining between them. This CDR3 has 15 residues. CDR1 and CDR2 from the germline V gene are MDHEN and SYDVKM. CDR3 amino acids: CASSRGTSSSYEQYF. For the CDR3, the DNA is TGTGCCAGCAGCCGAGGGACTTCTTCATCCTACGAGCAGTACTTC.

This sequence joins TRBV11-1 and TRBJ1-1, with D maybe TRBD1 (5 bases). V was shortened by 4 bases and J by 2 bases, with 8 bases between the two germline ends. This CDR3 has 13 amino acids. Germline CDR1 is SGHAT and CDR2 is FQDESV (reference sequence). The CDR3 protein is CASSSGFNTEAFF. The CDR3 bases are TGTGCCAGCAGCTCAGGGTTTAACACTGAAGCTTTCTTT. Full variable domain (missing parts from reference TRBV11-1 and TRBJ1-1): EAEVAQSPRYKITEKSQAVAFWCDPISGHATLYWYRQILGQGPELLVQFQDESVVDDSQLPKDRFSAERLKGVDSTLKIQPAELGDSAMYLCASSSGFNTEAFFGQGTRLTVV.

The sample holds one count of this clone. The chain joins TRBV5-1 to TRBJ2-3, with 10 nucleotides matching TRBD1. The length of the CDR3 is 18 residues. Trimming cost V 4 bases and J 3 bases; bases outside gene matches: 14. Germline-derived CDR1 and CDR2 are SGHRS and YFSETQ. The CDR3 reads CASSQIPGQGLETDTQYF. DNA for the CDR3: TGCGCCAGCAGCCAGATTCCGGGACAGGGGTTGGAGACAGATACGCAGTATTTT.

The rearrangement uses TRBV27 and TRBJ1-1, with D perhaps TRBD1 (6 bases). The CDR3 totals 15 residues. Trimming pared 5 bases from V and 4 bases from J, leaving 17 bases between. In germline, CDR1 is MNHEY, CDR2 SMNVEV (reference sequence). CDR3 coding DNA: TGTGCCAGCAGTCCGCCGGACAGAAGAGCCACTGAAGCTTTCTTT. As protein: CASSPPDRRATEAFF.

By share of the sample, this clone is medium-sized (0.01 to 0.1%). The chain couples TRBV27 to TRBJ1-5, with 7 bases lining up with TRBD1. The CDR3 is 15 amino acids. J gave up 0 bases and V 5 bases, and 4 bases lay outside the gene matches. Per the germline V gene, CDR1 is MNHEY and CDR2 is SMNVEV (reference sequence). CDR3 sequence: CASSGGTDSNQPQHF. The CDR3 DNA reads TGTGCCAGCAGTGGTGGGACAGATAGCAATCAGCCCCAGCATTTT.

The CDR3 reads CASRPGLAGGRVFF. CDR3 DNA sequence: TGTGCCAGCAGACCGGGACTAGCGGGGGGACGGGTGTTCTTC. The chain combines TRBV11-2 with TRBJ2-1; 15 positions match TRBD2. V shed 6 bases and J 15 bases; nucleotides not matched to a gene: 9. This CDR3 region has 14 residues. Germline V gives CDR1 SGHAT, CDR2 FQNNGV.

The chain couples TRBV19 to TRBJ1-2; 10 positions match TRBD1. CDR3 length equals 14 residues. The germline CDR1 and CDR2 sequences are LNHDA and SQIVND (reference sequence). V lost 5 bases, J lost 5 bases, and 5 bases stayed unmatched. The CDR3 nucleotides read TGTGCCAGTAGTGTCGACAGGGGGCTTTATGGCTACACCTTC. Translation gives CASSVDRGLYGYTF.

This rearrangement joins TRBV27 to TRBJ2-3; no reliable D call. V lost 4 bases, J lost 2 bases, and 10 bases lay in between. The length of the CDR3 is 14 residues. Germline assignment: CDR1 MNHEY and CDR2 SMNVEV (reference sequence). CDR3 sequence reads: CASSSHKNTDTQYF. In nucleotides, the CDR3 is TGTGCCAGCAGTTCGCACAAAAACACAGATACGCAGTATTTT.

This clone was detected only a few times. The chain uses TRBV19 and TRBJ1-5, with a tentative D call TRBD1 (6 bases). The CDR3 sequence is 17 residues long. The germline gives CDR1 LNHDA, CDR2 SQIVND (reference sequence). With 5 bases removed from V and 0 bases from J, the gap between germline ends came to 17 bases. The CDR3 nucleotides are TGTGCCAGTAGTCTTCAGGGGCAGGCCTTTAGCAATCAGCCCCAGCATTTT. Translation gives CASSLQGQAFSNQPQHF.